The 8 T cell receptor beta chains in this list originate from one sample, sequenced in a study of cytotoxic CD8 clonotypes in ibrutinib-treated CLL. Assay: immunoSEQ multiplex PCR; the TCRdb copy retains only in-frame clones and omits some. The repertoire holds 35,000 to 40,000 clones, under 80% seen once, with roughly a tenth in the top ten. Material: PBMCs, obtained at disease progression, from a patient treated with ibrutinib. The receptor source for this set is a human donor with chronic lymphocytic leukemia.

This clone was detected once. This sequence joins TRBV5-4 and TRBJ2-7, with 7 bases aligning to TRBD2. The V gene end was trimmed by 3 bases and the J gene end by 3 bases; junction bases not matched to a gene: 6. The CDR3 loop spans 14 amino acids. The germline V gene encodes CDR1 SGHNT and CDR2 YYREEE (reference sequence). CDR3 nucleotides: TGTGCCAGCAGCTGGAACGCGGGGGTCTACGAGCAGTACTTC. Translation: CASSWNAGVYEQYF.

V usage is TRBV5-1 and J usage is TRBJ1-3; D call uncertain. The CDR3 covers 16 residues. Germline V lookup: CDR1 SGHRS, CDR2 YFSETQ. Trimming cost V 1 base and J 2 bases, with 13 bases left between them. The CDR3 DNA sequence: TGCGCCAGCAGCTTGTGGGGTCTGAACCCTGGAAACACCATATATTTT. Protein sequence: CASSLWGLNPGNTIYF.

The rearrangement uses TRBV6-4 and TRBJ1-1, with TRBD1 matching 7 bases. This CDR3 contains 13 residues. Germline values: CDR1 MRHNA, CDR2 SNTAGT. Trimming took 2 bases from V and 3 from J; bases not matched to a gene: 0. CDR3 in amino acids: CASSDRGHTEAFF. The CDR3 DNA follows: TGTGCCAGCAGTGACAGGGGGCACACTGAAGCTTTCTTT.

This clone showed up just a few times. This chain connects TRBV4-1 to TRBJ1-1; 8 bases fit TRBD1. Germline V gene data show CDR1 as MGHRA and CDR2 as YSYEKL. V gave up 1 base and J gave up 11 bases; unmatched junction bases: 15. The CDR3 consists of 16 residues. Here the CDR3 DNA reads TGCGCCAGCAGCCAAGTAGTCCCCGGACAGGGTTTCAGTGCTTTCTTT. Translating gives CASSQVVPGQGFSAFF.

This clone appeared a few times. The chain is built from TRBV12-5 and TRBJ2-3; TRBD2 matches 8 bases. The ends lost 7 bases at V and 0 bases at J; junction bases unmatched: 6. The germline CDR1 and CDR2 sequences are LGHNT and FRNRAP. This CDR3 has 15 residues. CDR3 bases: TGTGCTAGTGCCCCCGGACTAGCCAGCACAGATACGCAGTATTTT. Translated, it gives CASAPGLASTDTQYF.

The chain recombines TRBV7-9 with TRBJ2-7; 7 bases fit TRBD2. The germline CDR1 and CDR2 sequences are SEHNR and FQNEAQ (reference sequence). This CDR3 is 15 amino acids long. J gave up 0 bases and V 1 base, and 3 bases lay outside the gene matches. Here the CDR3 DNA reads TGTGCCAGCAGCTTAGAGCGGGGTCTCTCCTACGAGCAGTACTTC. Translating it yields CASSLERGLSYEQYF.

This chain uses TRBV5-1 with TRBJ2-1; 9 positions agree with TRBD2. J lost 0 bases, V lost 0 bases, and 1 base had no gene match. CDR3 length: 16 amino acids. Germline assignment: CDR1 SGHRS and CDR2 YFSETQ. CDR3 sequence (DNA): TGCGCCAGCAGCTTGGGAGCGGGAGGCTCCTACAATGAGCAGTTCTTC. This translates into CASSLGAGGSYNEQFF.

The gene calls are TRBV2 and TRBJ2-7, with D maybe TRBD2 (5 bases). Germline lookup yields CDR1 SNHLY and CDR2 FYNNEI. The V end was cut by 7 bases, the J end by 1 base, with 8 bases between. CDR3 length: 12 residues. CDR3 region: CASKEGSYEQYF. For the CDR3, the DNA is TGTGCCAGCAAAGAGGGTTCCTACGAGCAGTACTTC.